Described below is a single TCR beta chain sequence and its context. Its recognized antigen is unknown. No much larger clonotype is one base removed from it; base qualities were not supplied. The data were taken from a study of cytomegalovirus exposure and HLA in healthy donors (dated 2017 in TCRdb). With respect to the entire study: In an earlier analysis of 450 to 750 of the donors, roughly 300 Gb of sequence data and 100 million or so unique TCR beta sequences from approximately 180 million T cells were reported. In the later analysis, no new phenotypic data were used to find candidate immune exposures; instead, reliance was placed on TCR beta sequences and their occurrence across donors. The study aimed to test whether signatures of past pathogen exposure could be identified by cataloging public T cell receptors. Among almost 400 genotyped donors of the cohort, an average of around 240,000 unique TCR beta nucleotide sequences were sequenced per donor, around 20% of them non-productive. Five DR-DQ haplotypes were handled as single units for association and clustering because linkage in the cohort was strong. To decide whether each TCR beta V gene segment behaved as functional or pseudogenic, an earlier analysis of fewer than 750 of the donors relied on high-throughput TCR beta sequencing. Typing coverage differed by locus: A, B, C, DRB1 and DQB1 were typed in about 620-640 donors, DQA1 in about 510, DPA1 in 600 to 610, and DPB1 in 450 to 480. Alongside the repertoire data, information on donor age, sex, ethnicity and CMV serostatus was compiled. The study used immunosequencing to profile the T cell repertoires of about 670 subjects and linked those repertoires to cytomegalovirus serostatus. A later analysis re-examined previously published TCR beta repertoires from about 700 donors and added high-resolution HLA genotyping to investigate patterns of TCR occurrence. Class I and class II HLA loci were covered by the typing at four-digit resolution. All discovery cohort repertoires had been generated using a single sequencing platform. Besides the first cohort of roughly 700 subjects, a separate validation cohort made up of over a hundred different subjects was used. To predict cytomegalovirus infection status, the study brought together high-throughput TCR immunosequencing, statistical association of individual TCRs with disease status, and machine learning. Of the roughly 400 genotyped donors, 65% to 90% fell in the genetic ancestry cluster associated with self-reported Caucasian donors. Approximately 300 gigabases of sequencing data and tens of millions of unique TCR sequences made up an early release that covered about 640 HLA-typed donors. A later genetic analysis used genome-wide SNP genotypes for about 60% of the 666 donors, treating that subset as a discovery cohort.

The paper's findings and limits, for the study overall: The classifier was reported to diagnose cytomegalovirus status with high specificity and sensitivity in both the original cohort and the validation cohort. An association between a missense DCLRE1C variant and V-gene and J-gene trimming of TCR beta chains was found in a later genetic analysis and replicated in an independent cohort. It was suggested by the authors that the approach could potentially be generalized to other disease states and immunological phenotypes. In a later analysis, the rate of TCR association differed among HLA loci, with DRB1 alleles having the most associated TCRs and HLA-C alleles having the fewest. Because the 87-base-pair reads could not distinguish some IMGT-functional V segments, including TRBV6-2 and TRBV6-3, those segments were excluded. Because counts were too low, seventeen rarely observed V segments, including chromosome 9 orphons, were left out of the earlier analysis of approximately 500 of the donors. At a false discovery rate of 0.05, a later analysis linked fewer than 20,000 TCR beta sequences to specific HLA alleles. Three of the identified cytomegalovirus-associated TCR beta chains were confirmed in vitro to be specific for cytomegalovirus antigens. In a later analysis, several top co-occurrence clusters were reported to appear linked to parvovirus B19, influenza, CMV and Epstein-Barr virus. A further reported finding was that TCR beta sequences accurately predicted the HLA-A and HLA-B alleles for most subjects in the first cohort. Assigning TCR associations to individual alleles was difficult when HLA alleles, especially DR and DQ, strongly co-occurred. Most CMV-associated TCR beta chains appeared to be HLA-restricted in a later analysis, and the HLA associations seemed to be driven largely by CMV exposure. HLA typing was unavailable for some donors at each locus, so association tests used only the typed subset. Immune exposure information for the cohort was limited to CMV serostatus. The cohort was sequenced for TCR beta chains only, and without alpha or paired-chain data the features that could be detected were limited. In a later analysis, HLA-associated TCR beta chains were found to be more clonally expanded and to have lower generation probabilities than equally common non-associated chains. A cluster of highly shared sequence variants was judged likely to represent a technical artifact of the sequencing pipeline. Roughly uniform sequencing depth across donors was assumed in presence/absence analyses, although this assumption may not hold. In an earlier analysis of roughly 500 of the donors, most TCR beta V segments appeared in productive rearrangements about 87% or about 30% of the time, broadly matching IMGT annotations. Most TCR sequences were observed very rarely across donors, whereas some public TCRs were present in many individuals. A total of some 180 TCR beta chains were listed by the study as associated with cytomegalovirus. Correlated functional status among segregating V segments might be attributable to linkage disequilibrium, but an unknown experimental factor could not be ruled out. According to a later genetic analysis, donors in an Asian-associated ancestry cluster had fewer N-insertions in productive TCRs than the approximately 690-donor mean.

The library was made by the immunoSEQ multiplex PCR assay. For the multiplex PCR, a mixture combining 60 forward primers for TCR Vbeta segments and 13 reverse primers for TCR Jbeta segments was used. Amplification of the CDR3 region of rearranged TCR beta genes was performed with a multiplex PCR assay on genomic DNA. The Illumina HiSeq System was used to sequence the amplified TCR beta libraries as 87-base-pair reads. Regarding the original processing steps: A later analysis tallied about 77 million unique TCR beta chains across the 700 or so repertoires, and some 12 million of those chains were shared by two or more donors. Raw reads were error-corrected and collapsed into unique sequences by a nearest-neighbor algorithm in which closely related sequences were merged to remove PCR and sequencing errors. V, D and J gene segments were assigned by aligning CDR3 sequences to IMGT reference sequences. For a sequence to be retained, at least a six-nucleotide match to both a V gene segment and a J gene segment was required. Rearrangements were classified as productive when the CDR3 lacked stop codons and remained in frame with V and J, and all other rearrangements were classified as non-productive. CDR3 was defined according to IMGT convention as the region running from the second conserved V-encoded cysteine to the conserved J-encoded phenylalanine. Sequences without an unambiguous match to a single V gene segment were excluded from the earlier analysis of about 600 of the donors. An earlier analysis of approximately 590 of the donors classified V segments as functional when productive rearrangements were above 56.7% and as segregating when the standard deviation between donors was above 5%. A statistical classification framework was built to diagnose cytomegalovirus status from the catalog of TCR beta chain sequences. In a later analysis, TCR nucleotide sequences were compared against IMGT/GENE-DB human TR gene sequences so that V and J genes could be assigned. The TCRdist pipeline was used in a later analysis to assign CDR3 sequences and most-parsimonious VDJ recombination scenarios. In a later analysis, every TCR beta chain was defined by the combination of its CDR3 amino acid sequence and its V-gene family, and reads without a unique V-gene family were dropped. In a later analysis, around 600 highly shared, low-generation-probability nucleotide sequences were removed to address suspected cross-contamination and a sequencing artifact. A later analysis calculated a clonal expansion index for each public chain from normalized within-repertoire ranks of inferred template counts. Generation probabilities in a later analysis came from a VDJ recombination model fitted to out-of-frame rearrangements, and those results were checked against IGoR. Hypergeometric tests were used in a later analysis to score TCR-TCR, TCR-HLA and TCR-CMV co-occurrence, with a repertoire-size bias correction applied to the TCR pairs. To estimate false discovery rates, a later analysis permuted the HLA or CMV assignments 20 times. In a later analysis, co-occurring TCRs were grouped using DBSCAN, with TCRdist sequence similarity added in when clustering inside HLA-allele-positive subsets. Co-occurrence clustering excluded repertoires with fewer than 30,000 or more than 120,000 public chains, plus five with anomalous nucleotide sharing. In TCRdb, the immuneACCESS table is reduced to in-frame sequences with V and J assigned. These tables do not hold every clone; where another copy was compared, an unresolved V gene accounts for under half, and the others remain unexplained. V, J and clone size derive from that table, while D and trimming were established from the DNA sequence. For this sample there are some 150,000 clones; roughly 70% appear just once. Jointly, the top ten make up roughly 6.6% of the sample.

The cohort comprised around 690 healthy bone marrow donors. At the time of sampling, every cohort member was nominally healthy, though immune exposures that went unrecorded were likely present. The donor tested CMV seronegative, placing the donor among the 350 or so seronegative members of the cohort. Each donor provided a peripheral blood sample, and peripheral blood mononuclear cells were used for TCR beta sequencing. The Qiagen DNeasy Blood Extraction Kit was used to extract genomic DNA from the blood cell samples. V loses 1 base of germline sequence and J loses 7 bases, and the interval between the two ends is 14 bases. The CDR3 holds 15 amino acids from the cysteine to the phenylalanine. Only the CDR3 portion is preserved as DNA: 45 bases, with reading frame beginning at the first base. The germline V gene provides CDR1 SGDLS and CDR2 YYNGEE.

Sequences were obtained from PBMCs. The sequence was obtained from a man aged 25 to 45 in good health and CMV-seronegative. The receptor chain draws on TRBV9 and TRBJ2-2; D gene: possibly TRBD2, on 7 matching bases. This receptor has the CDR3 CASSVLGGLFGELFF. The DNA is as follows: TGTGCCAGCAGCGTATTGGGGGGGCTTTTCGGGGAGCTGTTTTTT.